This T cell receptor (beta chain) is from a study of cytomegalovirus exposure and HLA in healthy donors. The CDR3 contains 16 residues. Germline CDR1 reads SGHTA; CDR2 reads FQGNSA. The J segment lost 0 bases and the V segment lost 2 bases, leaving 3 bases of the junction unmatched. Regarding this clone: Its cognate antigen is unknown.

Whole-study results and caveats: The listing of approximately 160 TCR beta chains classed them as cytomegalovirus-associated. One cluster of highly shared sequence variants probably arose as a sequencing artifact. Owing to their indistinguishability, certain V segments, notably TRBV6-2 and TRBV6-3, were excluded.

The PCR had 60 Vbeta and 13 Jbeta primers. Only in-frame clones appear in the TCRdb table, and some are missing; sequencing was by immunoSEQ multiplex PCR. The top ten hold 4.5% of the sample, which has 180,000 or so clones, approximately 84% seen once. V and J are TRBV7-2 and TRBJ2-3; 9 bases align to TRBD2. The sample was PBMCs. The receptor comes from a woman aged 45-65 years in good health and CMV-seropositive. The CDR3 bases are TGTGCCAGCAGCTTATCAGCGGGGGGAAGCACAGATACGCAGTATTTT. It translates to CASSLSAGGSTDTQYF.